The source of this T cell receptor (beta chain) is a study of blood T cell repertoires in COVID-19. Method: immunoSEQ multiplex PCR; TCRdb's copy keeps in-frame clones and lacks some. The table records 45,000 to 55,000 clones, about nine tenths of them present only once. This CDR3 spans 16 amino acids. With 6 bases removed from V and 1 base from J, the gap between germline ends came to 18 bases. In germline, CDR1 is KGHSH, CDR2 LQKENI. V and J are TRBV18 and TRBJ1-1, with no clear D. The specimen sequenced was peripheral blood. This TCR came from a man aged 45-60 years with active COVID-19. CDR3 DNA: TGTGCCAGCTCGCTTTTCCTCCCCACAGAGAACACTGAAGCTTTCTTT. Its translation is CASSLFLPTENTEAFF.